This record concerns one T cell receptor (beta chain) sequence. The germline V gene encodes CDR1 SNHLY and CDR2 FYNNEI. Trimming removed 2 bases from V and 5 bases from J; junction bases left unmatched: 4. This CDR3 is built from 15 residues. Sequencing used immunoSEQ multiplex PCR; TCRdb keeps in-frame clones, though not all of them. The sample has tens of thousands of clones; about four fifths are singletons. These data originate in a study of PD-L1 blockade in urothelial cancer. Whole-study context: About 90% of the roughly 29 patients were men who had bladder-origin urothelial cancer.

Pretreatment and on-treatment samples were taken, numbering 1 to 8 per patient. The sequence was collected from a man between 70 and 80 years old with urothelial cancer. The sample here was PBMCs, taken around atezolizumab (anti-PD-L1) treatment. The chain links TRBV2 to TRBJ2-1, with 9 bases identical to TRBD2. The CDR3 coding sequence is TGTGCCAGCAGTGAAACGTCTAGCGGGAACAATGAGCAGTTCTTC. As protein: CASSETSSGNNEQFF.